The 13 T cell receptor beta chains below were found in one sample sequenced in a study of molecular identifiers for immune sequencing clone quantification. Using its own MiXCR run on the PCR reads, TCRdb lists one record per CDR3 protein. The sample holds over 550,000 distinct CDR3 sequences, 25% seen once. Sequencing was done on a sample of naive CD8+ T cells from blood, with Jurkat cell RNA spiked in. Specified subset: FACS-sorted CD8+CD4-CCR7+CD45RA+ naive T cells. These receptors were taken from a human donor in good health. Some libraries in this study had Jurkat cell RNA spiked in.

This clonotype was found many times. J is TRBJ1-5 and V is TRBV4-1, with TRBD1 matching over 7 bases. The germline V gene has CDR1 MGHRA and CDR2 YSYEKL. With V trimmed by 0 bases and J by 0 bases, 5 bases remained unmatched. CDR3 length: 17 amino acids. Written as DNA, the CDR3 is TGCGCCAGCAGCCAAGAGGGACAGATAAATAGCAATCAGCCCCAGCATTTT. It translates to CASSQEGQINSNQPQHF.

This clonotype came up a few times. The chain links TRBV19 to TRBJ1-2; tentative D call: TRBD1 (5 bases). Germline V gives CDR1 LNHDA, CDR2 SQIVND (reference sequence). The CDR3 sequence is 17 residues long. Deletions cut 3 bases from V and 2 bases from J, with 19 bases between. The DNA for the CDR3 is TGTGCCAGTAGTATCAGTGACTTTCAGGGCGCAAACTATGGCTACACCTTC. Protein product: CASSISDFQGANYGYTF.

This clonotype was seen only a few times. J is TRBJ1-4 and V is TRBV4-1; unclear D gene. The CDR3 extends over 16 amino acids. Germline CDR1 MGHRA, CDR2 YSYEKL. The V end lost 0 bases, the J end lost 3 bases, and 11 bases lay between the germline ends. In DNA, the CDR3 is TGCGCCAGCAGCCAAGAAGGTTCTCTGGCTAATGAAAAACTGTTTTTT. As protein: CASSQEGSLANEKLFF.

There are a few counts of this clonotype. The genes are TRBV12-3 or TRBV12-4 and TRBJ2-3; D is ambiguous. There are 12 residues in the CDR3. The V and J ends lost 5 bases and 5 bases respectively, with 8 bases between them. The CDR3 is CASSPDRDTQYF. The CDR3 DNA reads TGTGCCAGCAGTCCAGACCGAGATACGCAGTATTTT.

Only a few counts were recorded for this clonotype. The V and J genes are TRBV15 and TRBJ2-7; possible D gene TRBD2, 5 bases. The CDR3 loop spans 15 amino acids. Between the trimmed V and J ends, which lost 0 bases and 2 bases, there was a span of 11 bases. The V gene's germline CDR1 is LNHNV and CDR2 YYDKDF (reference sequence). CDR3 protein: CATSRDPGSTYEQYF. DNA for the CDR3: TGTGCCACCAGCAGAGATCCGGGGTCCACCTACGAGCAGTACTTC.

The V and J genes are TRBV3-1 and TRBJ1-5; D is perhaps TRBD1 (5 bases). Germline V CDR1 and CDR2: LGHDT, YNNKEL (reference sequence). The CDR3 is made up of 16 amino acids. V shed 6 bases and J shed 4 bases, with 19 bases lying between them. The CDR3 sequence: CASRPSAGGPNQPQHF. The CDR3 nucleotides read TGTGCCAGCAGGCCTTCCGCTGGGGGACCTAATCAGCCCCAGCATTTT.

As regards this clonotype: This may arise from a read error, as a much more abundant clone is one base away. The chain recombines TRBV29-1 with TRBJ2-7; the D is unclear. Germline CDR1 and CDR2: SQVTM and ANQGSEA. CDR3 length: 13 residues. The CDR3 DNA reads TGCAGCGTTGAAGGACCGTTCTCCTACGAGCGGTACTTC. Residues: CSVEGPFSYERYF.

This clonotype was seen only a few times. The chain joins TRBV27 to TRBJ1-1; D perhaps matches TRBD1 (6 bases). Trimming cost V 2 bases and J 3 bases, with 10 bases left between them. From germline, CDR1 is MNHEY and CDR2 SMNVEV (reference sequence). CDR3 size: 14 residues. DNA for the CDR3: TGTGCCAGCAGTTTAAGGGGGGCCTACACTGAAGCTTTCTTT. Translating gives CASSLRGAYTEAFF.

CDR3 sequence: CASSQGWGASGQPQHF. The CDR3 coding sequence is TGTGCCAGCAGCCAAGGTTGGGGGGCCTCGGGGCAGCCCCAGCATTTT. The chain is built from TRBV4-2 and TRBJ1-5; D is perhaps TRBD1 (6 bases). Per germline, CDR1 LGHNA and CDR2 YNFKEQ. V lost 1 base to trimming and J lost 7 bases, with 17 bases between them. The CDR3 loop spans 16 amino acids.

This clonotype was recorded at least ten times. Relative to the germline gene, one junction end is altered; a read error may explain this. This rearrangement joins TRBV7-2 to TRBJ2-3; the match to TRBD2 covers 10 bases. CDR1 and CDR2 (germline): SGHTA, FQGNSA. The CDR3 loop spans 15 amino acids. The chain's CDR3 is CASSLAGATGDTQYF. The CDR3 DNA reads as TGTGCCAGCAGCCTAGCGGGAGCCACGGGAGATACGCAGTATTTT. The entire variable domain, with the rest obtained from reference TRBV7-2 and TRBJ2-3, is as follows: GAGVSQSPSNKVTEKGKDVELRCDPISGHTALYWYRQSLGQGLEFLIYFQGNSAPDKSGLPSDRFSAERTGGSVSTLTIQRTQQEDSAVYLCASSLAGATGDTQYFGPGTRLTVL.

The CDR3 DNA follows: TGTGCCAGCAGCTTAGATGGTGGCAGGGTTTACGATTCACATCAGCCCCAGCATTTT. Translated: CASSLDGGRVYDSHQPQHF. The J gene is TRBJ1-5, the V gene TRBV11-2; a possible D gene is TRBD1 (5 bases). CDR3 length: 19 amino acids. The germline V gene has CDR1 SGHAT and CDR2 FQNNGV. Trimming took off 0 bases at V and 5 bases at J, with 23 bases between the two ends.

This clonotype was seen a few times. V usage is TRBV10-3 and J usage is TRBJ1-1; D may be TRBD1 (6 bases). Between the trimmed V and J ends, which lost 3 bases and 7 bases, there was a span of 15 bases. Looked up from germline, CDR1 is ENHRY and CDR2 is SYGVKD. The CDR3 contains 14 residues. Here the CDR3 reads CAISDLQGPNEAFF. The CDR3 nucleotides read TGTGCCATCAGTGACCTACAGGGTCCCAATGAAGCTTTCTTT.

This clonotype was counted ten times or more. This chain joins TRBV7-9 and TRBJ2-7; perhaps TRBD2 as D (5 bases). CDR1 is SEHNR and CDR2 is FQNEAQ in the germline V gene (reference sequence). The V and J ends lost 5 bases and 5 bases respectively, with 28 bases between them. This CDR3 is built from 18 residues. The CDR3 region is CASSPILFTRESGHEQYF. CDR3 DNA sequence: TGTGCCAGCAGCCCAATTCTTTTTACGAGGGAGTCAGGCCACGAGCAGTACTTC.